Detailed here is one TCR beta chain. Antigen unknown. PCR employed 60 Vbeta and 13 Jbeta primers. Measured with immunoSEQ multiplex PCR; TCRdb has only the in-frame clones, and not every one. The data show some 130,000 clones, roughly 83% seen once. This specimen comes from a study of cytomegalovirus exposure and HLA in healthy donors. Background on the study: The Caucasian-associated ancestry cluster contained around four fifths of the 300 to 400 genotyped donors. The study, taken as a whole, reports: Across all donors, roughly uniform sequencing depth was an assumption of the presence/absence analyses. In a later analysis, TCR beta V- and J-gene trimming was associated with a missense DCLRE1C variant.

V was clipped by 7 bases and J by 4 bases, with 11 bases between them. This CDR3 comprises 13 residues. Germline assignment: CDR1 MNHNS and CDR2 SASEGT. This receptor was obtained from a man younger than 30 in good health and CMV-seronegative. The V gene is TRBV6-1, the J gene TRBJ1-5; D gene ambiguous. What was sequenced was PBMCs. CDR3 nucleotides: TGTGCCAGCACCCCTCAACGGAATCAGCCCCAGCATTTT. Translated: CASTPQRNQPQHF.